These 15 T cell receptor beta chains came from one sample sequenced in a study of molecular identifiers for immune sequencing clone quantification. Each CDR3 protein is one row after TCRdb ran MiXCR on the PCR reads. The sample has some 590,000 distinct CDR3 sequences, roughly 23% seen once. Sequencing was performed on naive CD8+ T cells from blood, with Jurkat cell RNA spiked in. The subset was: FACS-sorted CD8+CD4-CCR7+CD45RA+ naive T cells. Receptors were obtained from a human donor in good health. Some libraries in this study had Jurkat cell RNA spiked in.

This clonotype was detected only a few times. The V gene is TRBV4-1, the J gene TRBJ2-7, with a weak D call TRBD1 (6 bases). The CDR3 runs to 16 residues. Germline V CDR1 and CDR2: MGHRA, YSYEKL. The V end was cut by 0 bases, the J end by 2 bases, with 14 bases between. The CDR3 reads CASSQDRTGLTYEQYF. DNA for the CDR3: TGCGCCAGCAGCCAAGATCGTACAGGGCTGACCTACGAGCAGTACTTC.

This clonotype has just a few counts. This chain links TRBV12-3 or TRBV12-4 with TRBJ2-1, with 7 bases identical to TRBD2. There are 15 residues in the CDR3. V was clipped by 3 bases and J by 6 bases; unmatched bases: 8. Here the CDR3 reads CASSLASGASNEQFF. DNA of the CDR3: TGTGCCAGCAGTTTGGCTAGCGGCGCCTCCAATGAGCAGTTCTTC.

In this sample, this clonotype turned up many times. The chain uses TRBV5-6 and TRBJ2-5, with D perhaps TRBD1 (6 bases). The CDR3 sequence is 16 residues long. From germline, CDR1 is SGHDT and CDR2 YYEEEE. V lost 0 bases and J 5 bases, leaving 17 bases between the germline ends. The CDR3 region is CASSLAGGRGAETQYF. CDR3 coding DNA: TGTGCCAGCAGCTTGGCCGGTGGCAGGGGAGCGGAGACCCAGTACTTC.

The sample holds many counts of this clonotype. The CDR3 region is CASSFPPADGELFF. In DNA, the CDR3 is TGTGCCAGCAGCTTCCCCCCGGCCGACGGGGAGCTGTTTTTT. The chain has TRBV9 and TRBJ2-2; D gene unclear. Deletions cut 4 bases from V and 7 bases from J, with 14 bases between. Per germline, CDR1 SGDLS and CDR2 YYNGEE. The CDR3 is 14 amino acids.

This clonotype was seen just once. As the CDR3 is not closed by the conserved phenylalanine or tryptophan, this likely results from a read error. The genes are TRBV19 and TRBJ1-2; 8 bases are a match to TRBD1. V trimming: 3 bases; J trimming: 2 bases; junction bases outside the gene matches: 17. In germline, CDR1 is LNHDA, CDR2 SQIVND (reference sequence). The CDR3 totals 19 residues. In nucleotides, the CDR3 is TGTGCCAGTAGTATTCGTTGGGGACAGGAAACACTAACGAACTATGGCTACACCTCC. It is translated as CASSIRWGQETLTNYGYTS.

In its sample, this clonotype was seen a few times. V usage is TRBV27 and J usage is TRBJ2-7; D is possibly TRBD2 (6 bases). The CDR3 contains 15 residues. Germline V gene sequence: CDR1 MNHEY, CDR2 SMNVEV (reference sequence). V was cut by 8 bases and J by 1 base, with 18 bases left in between. CDR3 sequence: CASGLRDAASYEQYF. The CDR3 bases are TGTGCCAGCGGACTACGGGACGCAGCGTCCTACGAGCAGTACTTC.

The sample holds a few counts of this clonotype. The chain employs TRBV14 and TRBJ1-1; D perhaps matches TRBD1 (5 bases). The CDR3 sequence is 17 residues long. Germline CDR1 SGHDN, CDR2 FVKESK. The V end lost 4 bases, the J end lost 3 bases, and 21 bases lay between the germline ends. DNA for the CDR3: TGTGCCAGCAGCCCGGTCCCGATCAGGGTTTCCGACACTGAAGCTTTCTTT. Protein product: CASSPVPIRVSDTEAFF. Drawing the rest from reference TRBV14 and TRBJ1-1, the complete variable domain is EAGVTQFPSHSVIEKGQTVTLRCDPISGHDNLYWYRRVMGKEIKFLLHFVKESKQDESGMPNNRFLAERTGGTYSTLKVQPAELEDSGVYFCASSPVPIRVSDTEAFFGQGTRLTVV.

This clonotype was seen a few times. The gene calls are TRBV6-6 and TRBJ1-1, with TRBD1 matching 8 bases. Germline loops: CDR1 MNHNY, CDR2 SVGAGI (reference sequence). J lost 0 bases, V lost 2 bases, and 2 bases had no gene match. The CDR3 loop spans 15 amino acids. CDR3 protein: CASSYQTGVNTEAFF. As DNA, the CDR3 is TGTGCCAGCAGTTACCAGACAGGGGTGAACACTGAAGCTTTCTTT.

The CDR3 DNA follows: TGTGCCTGGAGTCCAGGATACAATGAGCAGTTCTTC. This sequence encodes CAWSPGYNEQFF. The rearrangement links TRBV30 to TRBJ2-1; D is undetermined. With 2 bases removed from V and 4 bases from J, the gap between germline ends came to 6 bases. This CDR3 is 12 amino acids long. The germline gives CDR1 GTSNPN, CDR2 SVGIG (reference sequence).

In regard to this clonotype: At one of its ends the junction is not consistent with the germline gene, which may arise from a read error. V gene TRBV7-2 combines with J gene TRBJ2-7; D unclear. The CDR3 consists of 12 residues. The germline V gene encodes CDR1 SGHTA and CDR2 FQGNSA. DNA for the CDR3: TGTGCCAGCAGCTCAAATTTCTACGAGCAGTACTTT. As protein: CASSSNFYEQYF.

Worth noting for this clonotype: The CDR3 end shows no conserved phenylalanine or tryptophan, and so a read error is likely. The rearrangement uses TRBV20-1 and TRBJ1-2; D gene unclear. The CDR3 loop spans 15 amino acids. Germline CDR1 DFQATT, CDR2 SNEGSKA (reference sequence). Trimming pared 0 bases from V and 0 bases from J, leaving 11 bases between. The CDR3 DNA is TGCAGTGCTAGAGAGGACCACGCCGCTAACTATGGCTACACCCTC. This codes for CSAREDHAANYGYTL.

This clonotype was detected many times. This rearrangement joins TRBV29-1 to TRBJ2-3, with D hard to call. The CDR3 sequence is 14 residues long. Trimming stripped 5 bases from V and 4 bases from J, with 16 bases between. The germline V gene has CDR1 SQVTM and CDR2 ANQGSEA. CDR3 DNA sequence: TGCAGCGTTTACGGCACCTCCACCTCAGATACGCAGTATTTT. This encodes CSVYGTSTSDTQYF.

This clonotype appeared once. The rearrangement uses TRBV19 and TRBJ2-1, with 8 nucleotides matching TRBD2. Germline loops: CDR1 LNHDA, CDR2 SQIVND (reference sequence). The CDR3 has 15 residues. The V segment lost 3 bases and the J segment 4 bases; nucleotides outside the gene matches: 5. The CDR3 loop reads CASSIGGGRYNEQFF. The DNA for the CDR3 is TGTGCCAGTAGTATCGGGGGGGGGCGGTACAATGAGCAGTTCTTC.

This clonotype was counted only a few times. This chain joins TRBV6-2 or TRBV6-3 and TRBJ2-1; D gene ambiguous. The CDR3 consists of 13 residues. The germline gives CDR1 MNHEY, CDR2 SVGEGT. Deletions cut 3 bases from V and 6 bases from J, with 9 bases between. CDR3 DNA: TGTGCCAGCAGTTATGCCCTTCCCAATGAGCAGTTCTTC. Translating it yields CASSYALPNEQFF.

At least ten counts were recorded for this clonotype. V gene TRBV7-9 combines with J gene TRBJ1-2; TRBD1 aligns across 7 bases. This CDR3 is 16 amino acids long. Per germline, CDR1 SEHNR and CDR2 FQNEAQ (reference sequence). With 6 bases clipped from V and 3 bases from J, the junction kept 13 bases outside the gene matches. CDR3 DNA: TGTGCCAGCAGACCCAGCGGAGGGGGCCCACACTATGGCTACACCTTC. Amino acid sequence: CASRPSGGGPHYGYTF.